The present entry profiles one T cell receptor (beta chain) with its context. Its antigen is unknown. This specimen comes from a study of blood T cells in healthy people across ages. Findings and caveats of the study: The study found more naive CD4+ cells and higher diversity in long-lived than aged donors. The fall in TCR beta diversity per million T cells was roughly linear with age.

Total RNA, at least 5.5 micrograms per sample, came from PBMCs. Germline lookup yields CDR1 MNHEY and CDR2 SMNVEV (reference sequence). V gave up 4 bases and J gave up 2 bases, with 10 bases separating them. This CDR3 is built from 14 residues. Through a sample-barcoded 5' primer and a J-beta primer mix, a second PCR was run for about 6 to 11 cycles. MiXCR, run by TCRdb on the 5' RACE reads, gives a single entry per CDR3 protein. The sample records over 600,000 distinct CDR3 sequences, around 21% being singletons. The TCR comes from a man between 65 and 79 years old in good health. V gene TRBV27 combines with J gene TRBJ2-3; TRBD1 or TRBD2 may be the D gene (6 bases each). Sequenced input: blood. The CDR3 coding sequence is TGTGCCAGCAGTTGGGGGGCCAACACAGATACGCAGTATTTT. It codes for CASSWGANTDTQYF.